This T cell receptor (beta chain) was captured in a study of blood T cell repertoires in COVID-19. Germline values: CDR1 LNHDA, CDR2 SQIVND (reference sequence). V lost 4 bases to trimming and J lost 1 base, with 11 bases between them. There are 15 residues in the CDR3. The table came from immunoSEQ multiplex PCR; TCRdb's copy has only in-frame clones and leaves some out. The table records approximately 220,000 clones, about nine tenths of them present only once. The V and J genes are TRBV19 and TRBJ1-5; D not resolved. Sequenced material: peripheral blood. This clonotype originated in a woman aged 45-65 years with acute or convalescent COVID-19. CDR3 in DNA: TGTGCCAGTAGTACGCCTGGCATGAGCAATCAGCCCCAGCATTTT. Translating gives CASSTPGMSNQPQHF.